These T cell receptor beta chains were read from a single sample in a study of T cell responses to AZD1222 COVID-19 vaccine. Repertoires were generated with immunoSEQ multiplex PCR, while TCRdb's copy carries only in-frame clones and drops some. The profile shows 84,000 or so clones, over 75% of them singletons. This specimen was peripheral blood, taken on day 0 of AZD1222 vaccination. Every receptor here comes from an adult in good health. Both conserved end residues are part of each CDR3. A D gene is named only where the DNA matches it firmly. Size tells how often a clone was seen (once, few, many) or the class of an expanded clone, and some rows leave it out.

CDR3	DNA	J	D	size	V
CAIDTRHGYTF	TGTGCCATTGACACCAGGCATGGCTACACCTTC	TRBJ1-2	-	-	TRBV6-5
CASSRDRGPYEQYF	TGTGCCAGCAGTCGGGACAGGGGCCCCTACGAGCAGTACTTC	TRBJ2-7	TRBD1	-	TRBV2
CASSLGPSGKEQYF	TGTGCCAGCAGCTTAGGTCCTAGCGGTAAAGAGCAGTACTTC	TRBJ2-7	TRBD2	-	TRBV11-2
CASSPGLTTGELFF	TGTGCCAGCAGCCCCGGACTAACCACCGGGGAGCTGTTTTTT	TRBJ2-2	-	-	TRBV7-3
CASSQDEGSGNEQFF	TGCGCCAGCAGCCAAGATGAGGGATCAGGCAATGAGCAGTTCTTC	TRBJ2-1	-	once	TRBV4-3
CASSLEGGGNSPLHF	TGTGCCAGCAGCTTAGAGGGGGGGGGAAATTCACCCCTCCACTTT	TRBJ1-6	-	-	TRBV7-2
CASSSGTFGAKNIQYF	TGTGCCAGCAGTTCCGGGACTTTTGGAGCCAAAAACATTCAGTACTTC	TRBJ2-4	-	-	TRBV28
CASSQSDRSRGYTF	TGTGCCAGCAGCCAAAGTGACAGGTCTAGGGGCTACACCTTC	TRBJ1-2	-	-	TRBV3-1/TRBV3-2
CASSGQFAYEQYF	TGCGCCAGCAGCGGACAGTTTGCCTACGAGCAGTACTTC	TRBJ2-7	-	-	TRBV5-1
CASSLDLVPYNEQFF	TGTGCCAGCAGCTTAGATCTGGTACCCTACAATGAGCAGTTCTTC	TRBJ2-1	-	-	TRBV7-9
CASSPRGGVTDTQYF	TGTGCCAGCAGTCCACGGGGGGGTGTGACAGATACGCAGTATTTT	TRBJ2-3	TRBD2	-	TRBV27
CASSRGSRTDTQYF	TGTGCCAGCAGCCGGGGGTCACGCACAGATACGCAGTATTTT	TRBJ2-3	-	-	TRBV3-1/TRBV3-2
CASSSLGTPMGEKLFF	TGTGCCAGCAGTTCCCTTGGGACACCCATGGGGGAAAAACTGTTTTTT	TRBJ1-4	-	once	TRBV27
CATRSDRVNSPLHF	TGTGCCACCCGATCCGACAGGGTCAATTCACCCCTCCACTTT	TRBJ1-6	TRBD1	-	TRBV19
CATSPQGAEDYGYTF	TGTGCCACCAGCCCCCAGGGGGCGGAAGACTATGGCTACACCTTC	TRBJ1-2	TRBD1	-	TRBV15
CASSLALTWGSYNEQFF	TGTGCCAGCAGTTTGGCCCTGACATGGGGCTCCTACAATGAGCAGTTCTTC	TRBJ2-1	-	-	TRBV27
CASTPSSELGGYTF	TGTGCCAGTACCCCGTCGTCGGAGCTTGGTGGCTACACCTTC	TRBJ1-2	-	-	TRBV19
CASTNQGRGEGYTF	TGTGCCAGCACCAACCAGGGCCGGGGGGAGGGCTACACCTTC	TRBJ1-2	-	-	TRBV6-5
CASSAGHMNTEAFF	TGTGCCAGCAGTGCTGGACATATGAACACTGAAGCTTTCTTT	TRBJ1-1	-	-	TRBV6-6
CASSPGLNQPQHF	TGTGCCAGCAGTCCGGGACTGAATCAGCCCCAGCATTTT	TRBJ1-5	-	-	TRBV12-3/TRBV12-4
CASSFGGQGYEQYF	TGTGCCAGCAGCTTCGGGGGACAGGGCTACGAGCAGTACTTC	TRBJ2-7	TRBD1	few	TRBV7-9
CASSIASGGNNEQFF	TGTGCCAGCAGTATAGCCAGCGGGGGGAACAATGAGCAGTTCTTC	TRBJ2-1	TRBD2	once	TRBV28
CASSLQSGRGYNEQFF	TGTGCCAGCAGTTTACAGAGCGGGAGGGGCTACAATGAGCAGTTCTTC	TRBJ2-1	TRBD2	-	TRBV27
CASSPSYGTSGQETQYF	TGTGCCAGCTCACCGAGCTATGGGACTAGCGGCCAAGAGACCCAGTACTTC	TRBJ2-5	TRBD2	once	TRBV18
CASSLLGQTQYF	TGTGCCAGCAGTTTATTGGGGCAAACGCAGTATTTT	TRBJ2-3	-	once	TRBV28
CASSPGRERGNEKLFF	TGTGCCAGCAGCCCCGGGAGGGAGAGGGGTAATGAAAAACTGTTTTTT	TRBJ1-4	-	-	TRBV9
CASSRGTGMEQYF	TGCGCCAGCAGCCGCGGGACAGGGATGGAGCAGTACTTC	TRBJ2-7	TRBD1	once	TRBV4-3
CASSQNRENEQFF	TGTGCCAGCAGCCAAAATCGGGAAAATGAGCAGTTCTTC	TRBJ2-1	-	-	TRBV11-3